Below are 3 T cell receptor beta chains sequenced from a single sample in a study of blood T cell repertoires in COVID-19. Data came from immunoSEQ multiplex PCR; TCRdb stores just in-frame clones and leaves some out. The sample shows 55,000 to 70,000 clones, 60% to 85% of them seen only once. The source material was peripheral blood. These receptors were taken from a human donor in a cohort sampled during active COVID-19.

V usage is TRBV6-2 or TRBV6-3 and J usage is TRBJ2-5, with D tentatively TRBD2 (6 bases). The germline gives CDR1 MNHEY, CDR2 SVGEGT. The CDR3 consists of 15 residues. V lost 4 bases and J lost 1, with 13 bases in between. The CDR3 here is CASSWPRDGQETQYF. In nucleotides, the CDR3 is TGTGCCAGCAGTTGGCCGCGGGACGGCCAAGAGACCCAGTACTTC.

The chain combines TRBV6-2 or TRBV6-3 with TRBJ2-4; 7 nucleotides line up with TRBD1. The ends lost 0 bases at V and 3 bases at J; junction bases unmatched: 8. CDR3 length equals 17 residues. The germline gives CDR1 MNHEY, CDR2 SVGEGT. For the CDR3, the DNA is TGTGCCAGCAGTTACTCGGGGCAGGGGGTCGGCAAAAACATTCAGTACTTC. This gives the protein CASSYSGQGVGKNIQYF.

The chain has TRBV6-1 and TRBJ2-7; 9 nucleotides line up with TRBD1. Unmatched junction bases numbered 10, after V lost 1 base and J lost 9 bases. The CDR3 has 15 amino acids. Per the germline V gene, CDR1 is MNHNS and CDR2 is SASEGT. DNA of the CDR3: TGTGCCAGCAGTGAAGACGGGGACAGGGTAGGAAGGCAGTACTTC. It yields the protein CASSEDGDRVGRQYF.